These 13 T cell receptor beta chains originate from one sample sequenced in a study of T cells in Graves' hyperthyroidism and ophthalmopathy (dated by TCRdb to the late 2010s). Libraries were built with multiplex PCR. The sequencer listed for this sample is Illumina HiSeq 2000. TCR beta CDR3 regions were amplified from RNA transcripts. The TCR CDR3 was subjected to a first round of RT-PCR using the HTBI primer set and the Qiagen OneStep RT-PCR kit. Clones were called with MiXCR by TCRdb after fastp trimmed the public reads at Q25, and only in-frame beta chains were retained. CDR3 protein sequences are deduplicated, and each keeps its most common genes and DNA. In all, the sample holds approximately 600,000 distinct CDR3 sequences, and around 14% of those were seen once. About 6.6% of the sample goes to the ten largest clones. The sample comprised blood. These TCRs come from a woman under 30 with Graves' ophthalmopathy.

This clonotype came up a few times. The rearrangement links TRBV27 to TRBJ2-5; a possible D gene is TRBD2 (5 bases). Germline V gene lookup returns CDR1 MNHEY and CDR2 SMNVEV (reference sequence). CDR3 length equals 15 residues. The V end lost 7 bases, the J end lost 4 bases, and 19 bases lay between the germline ends. The CDR3 loop reads CASTSVPGSRETQYF. Here the CDR3 DNA reads TGTGCCAGCACGTCCGTCCCGGGGTCTCGAGAGACCCAGTACTTC.

A few counts support this clonotype. This rearrangement joins TRBV4-1 to TRBJ1-4, with D possibly being TRBD1 (6 bases). The CDR3 totals 17 residues. The germline CDR1 and CDR2 sequences are MGHRA and YSYEKL. Trimming took off 0 bases at V and 5 bases at J, with 16 bases between the two ends. CDR3 amino acids: CASSQDVERTANEKLFF. The CDR3 DNA is TGCGCCAGCAGCCAAGACGTAGAGAGGACAGCCAATGAAAAACTGTTTTTT.

This clonotype was observed a handful of times. The V call is TRBV12-3 or TRBV12-4, the J call TRBJ1-5; 9 nucleotides agree with TRBD1. This CDR3 comprises 16 residues. V trimming: 5 bases; J trimming: 2 bases; junction bases outside the gene matches: 7. CDR3 amino acids: CASSGGQGIGNQPQHF. The CDR3, as DNA: TGTGCCAGCAGTGGCGGACAGGGGATTGGCAATCAGCCCCAGCATTTT.

This clonotype was seen only a few times. The CDR3 DNA sequence: TGTGCCAGCAGCTTAACCCGGGACGATGAGCAGTTCTTC. This encodes CASSLTRDDEQFF. The genes are TRBV7-3 and TRBJ2-1, with D possibly being TRBD1 or TRBD2 (5 bases each). V was pared by 0 bases and J by 8 bases, with 8 bases between. This CDR3 region has 13 residues. Germline loops: CDR1 SGHTA, CDR2 FQGTGA.

V gene TRBV6-9 combines with J gene TRBJ1-6; weak D call: TRBD1 (6 bases). V was trimmed by 3 bases and J by 10 bases, leaving 16 bases between them. The CDR3 runs 15 residues. Germline CDR1 reads MNHGY; CDR2 reads SVAAGI. CDR3 sequence: CASSYWQGPTSPLHF. The CDR3 DNA follows: TGTGCCAGCAGTTACTGGCAGGGGCCAACATCACCCCTCCACTTT.

The V gene is TRBV29-1, the J gene TRBJ2-7; 8 positions match TRBD1. Germline V gives CDR1 SQVTM, CDR2 ANQGSEA. The trim removed 8 bases at V and 3 bases at J, leaving 9 bases unmatched. The CDR3 has 13 residues. CDR3 nucleotide sequence: TGCAGCTACTCCGGGACAGGATTCTACGAGCAGTACTTC. This codes for CSYSGTGFYEQYF.

The rearrangement links TRBV2 to TRBJ2-7; D not certain. Germline V gene lookup returns CDR1 SNHLY and CDR2 FYNNEI. Trimming took off 6 bases at V and 0 bases at J, with 15 bases between the two ends. The CDR3 runs to 15 residues. Here the CDR3 DNA reads TGTGCCAGCAGCCCTTTTTACGGGCTCTCCTACGAGCAGTACTTC. It translates to CASSPFYGLSYEQYF.

This clonotype was seen ten or more times. V and J are TRBV30 and TRBJ1-6; possibly TRBD1 for D (6 bases). Germline assignment: CDR1 GTSNPN and CDR2 SVGIG (reference sequence). V gave up 5 bases and J gave up 7 bases, with 6 bases separating them. The CDR3 extends over 11 amino acids. The CDR3 region has the DNA TGTGCCTGGGACAGGAATTCACCCCTCCACTTT. Amino acid sequence: CAWDRNSPLHF.

This clonotype was found a few times. The chain links TRBV5-1 to TRBJ2-5; no reliable D call. CDR1 and CDR2 from the germline V gene are SGHRS and YFSETQ. Trimming took off 1 base at V and 5 bases at J, with 12 bases between the two ends. CDR3 length: 14 amino acids. The CDR3 is CASSLSQIRETQYF. CDR3 DNA: TGCGCCAGCAGCTTGAGCCAGATCCGGGAGACCCAGTACTTC.

This chain uses TRBV7-2 with TRBJ2-7; tentative D call: TRBD1 (6 bases). V was trimmed by 5 bases and J by 2 bases, leaving 13 bases between them. The CDR3 spans 14 residues. The germline gives CDR1 SGHTA, CDR2 FQGNSA. The CDR3 DNA follows: TGTGCCAGCAGCCCAAGGACAGCTGCCTACGAGCAGTACTTC. It translates to CASSPRTAAYEQYF.

This clonotype showed up just a few times. This chain connects TRBV19 to TRBJ2-7; 7 bases fit TRBD1. Germline CDR1 LNHDA, CDR2 SQIVND (reference sequence). V shed 3 bases, J shed 3 bases, and the junction held 5 bases outside the gene matches. The CDR3 has 14 residues. The CDR3 loop reads CASSIGAGGYEQYF. The CDR3, as DNA: TGTGCCAGTAGTATTGGGGCAGGGGGCTACGAGCAGTACTTC.

This clonotype was seen only a few times. The rearrangement uses TRBV28 and TRBJ1-5; D not resolved. CDR3 length equals 13 residues. Trimming pared 8 bases from V and 4 bases from J, leaving 12 bases between. The germline gives CDR1 MDHEN, CDR2 SYDVKM. Here the CDR3 DNA reads TGTGCCAGCCGACCAAGCCCGAATCAGCCCCAGCATTTT. As protein: CASRPSPNQPQHF.

The chain employs TRBV7-3 and TRBJ1-6, with 7 bases identical to TRBD1. J gave up 8 bases and V 3 bases, and 4 bases lay outside the gene matches. The germline CDR1 and CDR2 sequences are SGHTA and FQGTGA. The length of the CDR3 is 14 residues. Written as DNA, the CDR3 is TGTGCCAGCAGCTTCAGGGGGTCTGATTCACCCCTCCACTTT. The encoded protein is CASSFRGSDSPLHF. The full variable domain, in which reference TRBV7-3 and TRBJ1-6 provide the parts outside the CDR3, is GAGVSQTPSNKVTEKGKYVELRCDPISGHTALYWYRQSLGQGPEFLIYFQGTGAADDSGLPNDRFFAVRPEGSVSTLKIQRTERGDSAVYLCASSFRGSDSPLHFGNGTRLTVT.